This T cell receptor (beta chain) was identified during a study of Ad26.COV2.S vaccination and SARS-CoV-2 variants. Study context: Donor had been placed in the Ad26.COV2.S arm of the COV1001 trial.

Profiling relied on immunoSEQ multiplex PCR, and the TCRdb table lists in-frame clones only, not all of them. The sample consists of over 400,000 clones, roughly nine tenths of them appearing once. This sample's treatment: some 20 received Ad26.COV2.S at low or high dose, single or two shots; about 5 received placebo; per-sample allocation not given. Samples were taken on day 63 after the first vaccine or placebo injection. Adults aged 18-55 years in Boston included the donor. On this clone: Its antigen is currently unknown.

Overall study findings and caveats: Substantial breadth in spike-specific CD8+ and CD4+ T cell responses was reportedly seen after vaccination.

V lost 0 bases and J lost 7, with 14 bases in between. This CDR3 is 15 amino acids long. Germline CDR1 SGHRS, CDR2 YFSETQ. The input for sequencing was peripheral blood, taken in a trial of Ad26.COV2.S vaccine versus placebo. The TCR sequence derives from a person between 18 and 59 years old who received the Ad26.COV2.S COVID-19 vaccine or a placebo. This chain uses TRBV5-1 with TRBJ2-1; possible D gene TRBD1, 5 bases. The CDR3 spells CASSLEGAGENEQFF. CDR3 DNA: TGCGCCAGCAGCTTGGAAGGGGCCGGAGAAAATGAGCAGTTCTTC.